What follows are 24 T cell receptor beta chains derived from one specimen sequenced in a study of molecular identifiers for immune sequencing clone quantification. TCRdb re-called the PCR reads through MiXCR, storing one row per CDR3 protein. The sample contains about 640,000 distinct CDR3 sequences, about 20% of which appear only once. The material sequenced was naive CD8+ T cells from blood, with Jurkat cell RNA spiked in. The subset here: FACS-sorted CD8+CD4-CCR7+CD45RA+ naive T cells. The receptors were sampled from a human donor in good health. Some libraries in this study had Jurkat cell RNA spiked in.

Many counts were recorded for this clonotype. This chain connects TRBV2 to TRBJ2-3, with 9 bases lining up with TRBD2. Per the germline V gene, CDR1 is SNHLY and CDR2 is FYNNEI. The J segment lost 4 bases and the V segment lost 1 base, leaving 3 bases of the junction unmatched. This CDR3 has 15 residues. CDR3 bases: TGTGCCAGCAGTGAAGAGGGCGGGAGGGCAGATACGCAGTATTTT. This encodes CASSEEGGRADTQYF.

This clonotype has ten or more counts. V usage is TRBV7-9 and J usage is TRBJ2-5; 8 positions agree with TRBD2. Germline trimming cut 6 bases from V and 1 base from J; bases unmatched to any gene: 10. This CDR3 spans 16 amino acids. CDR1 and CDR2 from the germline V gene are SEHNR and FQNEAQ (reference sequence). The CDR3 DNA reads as TGTGCCAGCAGGGGGGTACTAGCGGAGCCCCAAGAGACCCAGTACTTC. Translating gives CASRGVLAEPQETQYF.

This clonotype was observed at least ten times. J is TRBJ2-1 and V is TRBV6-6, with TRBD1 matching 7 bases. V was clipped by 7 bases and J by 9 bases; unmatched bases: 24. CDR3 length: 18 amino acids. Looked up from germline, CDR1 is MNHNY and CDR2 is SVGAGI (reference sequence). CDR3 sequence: CASNPTGAGLPSHGEQFF. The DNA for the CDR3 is TGTGCCAGCAATCCTACAGGGGCTGGGCTTCCAAGTCATGGTGAGCAGTTCTTC.

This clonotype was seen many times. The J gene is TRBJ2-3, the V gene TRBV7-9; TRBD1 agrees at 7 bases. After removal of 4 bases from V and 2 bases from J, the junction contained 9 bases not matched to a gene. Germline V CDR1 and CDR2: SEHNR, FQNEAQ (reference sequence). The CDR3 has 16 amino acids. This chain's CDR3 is CASSSSTGEATDTQYF. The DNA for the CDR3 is TGTGCCAGCAGCTCCTCAACAGGGGAAGCCACAGATACGCAGTATTTT.

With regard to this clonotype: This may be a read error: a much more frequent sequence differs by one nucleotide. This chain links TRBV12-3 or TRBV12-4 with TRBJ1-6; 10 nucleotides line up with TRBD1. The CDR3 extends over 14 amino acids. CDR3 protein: CAGSGQGGNSPLHF. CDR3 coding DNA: TGTGCCGGCAGTGGACAGGGGGGTAATTCACCCCTCCACTTT.

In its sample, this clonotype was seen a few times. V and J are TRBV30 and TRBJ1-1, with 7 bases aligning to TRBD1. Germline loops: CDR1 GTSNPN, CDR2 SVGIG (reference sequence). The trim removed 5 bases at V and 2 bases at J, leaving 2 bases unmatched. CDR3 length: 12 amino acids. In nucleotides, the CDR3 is TGTGCCTGGGGACAGGAAAACACTGAAGCTTTCTTT. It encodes CAWGQENTEAFF.

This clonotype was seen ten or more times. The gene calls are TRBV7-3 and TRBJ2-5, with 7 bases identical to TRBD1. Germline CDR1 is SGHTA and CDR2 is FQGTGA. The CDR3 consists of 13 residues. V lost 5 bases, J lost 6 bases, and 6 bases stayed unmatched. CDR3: CASSPDRAKTQYF. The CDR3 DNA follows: TGTGCCAGCAGCCCCGACAGGGCAAAGACCCAGTACTTC.

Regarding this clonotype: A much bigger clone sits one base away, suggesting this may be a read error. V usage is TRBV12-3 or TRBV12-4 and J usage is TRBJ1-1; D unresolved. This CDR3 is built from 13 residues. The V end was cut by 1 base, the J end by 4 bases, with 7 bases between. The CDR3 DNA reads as TGTGCCAGCAGTTTAGGGGCGGTCACTGAAGCTTTCTTT. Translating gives CASSLGAVTEAFF.

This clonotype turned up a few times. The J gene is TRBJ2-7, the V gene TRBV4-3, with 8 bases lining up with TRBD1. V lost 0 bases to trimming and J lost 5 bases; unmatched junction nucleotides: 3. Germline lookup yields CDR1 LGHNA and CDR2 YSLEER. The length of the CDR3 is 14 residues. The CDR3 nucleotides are TGCGCCAGCAGCCAAGATCTGACAGGGGACGAGCAGTACTTC. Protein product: CASSQDLTGDEQYF.

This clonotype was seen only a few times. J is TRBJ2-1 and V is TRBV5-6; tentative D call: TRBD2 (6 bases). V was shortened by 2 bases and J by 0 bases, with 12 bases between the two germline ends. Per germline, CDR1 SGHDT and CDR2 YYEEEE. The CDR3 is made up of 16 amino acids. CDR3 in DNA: TGTGCCAGCAGCTTCCAGGGACTGAGCTCCTACAATGAGCAGTTCTTC. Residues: CASSFQGLSSYNEQFF.

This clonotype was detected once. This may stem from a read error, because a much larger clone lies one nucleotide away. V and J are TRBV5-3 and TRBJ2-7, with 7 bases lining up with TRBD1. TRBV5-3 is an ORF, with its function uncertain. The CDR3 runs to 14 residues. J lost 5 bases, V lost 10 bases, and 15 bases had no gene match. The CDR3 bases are TGTGCCGGCAGCTTGCCTGACAGGGTCCACGAGCAGTACTTC. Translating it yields CAGSLPDRVHEQYF.

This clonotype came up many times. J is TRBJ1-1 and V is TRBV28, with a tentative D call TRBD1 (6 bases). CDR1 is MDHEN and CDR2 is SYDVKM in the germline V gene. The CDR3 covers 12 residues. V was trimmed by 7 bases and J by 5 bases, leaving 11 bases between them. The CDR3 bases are TGTGCCAGCAATACAGGGTTGACTGAAGCTTTCTTT. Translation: CASNTGLTEAFF.

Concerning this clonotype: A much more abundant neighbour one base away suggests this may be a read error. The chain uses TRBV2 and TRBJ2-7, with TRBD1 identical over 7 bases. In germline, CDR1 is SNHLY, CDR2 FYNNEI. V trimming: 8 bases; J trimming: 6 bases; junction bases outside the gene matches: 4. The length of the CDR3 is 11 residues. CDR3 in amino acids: CASGQDSEQYF. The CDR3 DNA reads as TGTGCCAGCGGACAGGATAGCGAGCAGTACTTC. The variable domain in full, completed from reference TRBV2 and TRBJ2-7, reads EPEVTQTPSHQVTQMGQEVILRCVPISNHLYFYWYRQILGQKVEFLVSFYNNEISEKSEIFDDQFSVERPDGSNFTLKIRSTKLEDSAMYFCASGQDSEQYFGPGTRLTVT.

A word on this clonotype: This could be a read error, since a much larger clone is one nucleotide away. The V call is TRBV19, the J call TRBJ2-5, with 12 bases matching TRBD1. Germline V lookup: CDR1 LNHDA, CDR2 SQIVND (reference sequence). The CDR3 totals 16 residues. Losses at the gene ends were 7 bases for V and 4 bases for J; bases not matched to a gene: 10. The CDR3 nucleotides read TGTGCCAGTAAACTCACGGGACAGGGGGCGGTAGAGACCCAGTACTTC. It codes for CASKLTGQGAVETQYF.

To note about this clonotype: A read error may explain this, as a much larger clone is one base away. The DNA of the CDR3 is TGTGCCACCGACCCAGGGGGCACCGGGGAGCTGTTTTTT. It yields the protein CATDPGGTGELFF. The genes are TRBV24-1 and TRBJ2-2; 7 bases map to TRBD1. The CDR3 loop spans 13 amino acids. With V trimmed by 9 bases and J by 4 bases, 4 bases remained unmatched. Germline CDR1 KGHDR, CDR2 SFDVKD.

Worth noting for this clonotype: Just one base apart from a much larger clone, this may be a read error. The chain's CDR3 is CASSQVIRGGQEAQYF. DNA for the CDR3: TGTGCCAGCAGCCAAGTTATCAGGGGGGGTCAAGAGGCCCAGTACTTC. The genes are TRBV4-2 and TRBJ2-5, with D perhaps being TRBD1 or TRBD2 (7 bases each). This CDR3 comprises 16 residues. Germline V gene sequence: CDR1 LGHNA, CDR2 YNFKEQ.

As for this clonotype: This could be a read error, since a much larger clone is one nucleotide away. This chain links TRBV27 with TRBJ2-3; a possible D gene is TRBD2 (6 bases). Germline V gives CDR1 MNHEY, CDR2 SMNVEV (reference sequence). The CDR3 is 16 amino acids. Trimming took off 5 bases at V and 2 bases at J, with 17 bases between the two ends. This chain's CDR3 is CASSRLVATFTDTQYF. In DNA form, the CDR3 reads TGTGCCAGCAGTAGACTAGTGGCCACTTTCACAGATACGCAGTATTTT.

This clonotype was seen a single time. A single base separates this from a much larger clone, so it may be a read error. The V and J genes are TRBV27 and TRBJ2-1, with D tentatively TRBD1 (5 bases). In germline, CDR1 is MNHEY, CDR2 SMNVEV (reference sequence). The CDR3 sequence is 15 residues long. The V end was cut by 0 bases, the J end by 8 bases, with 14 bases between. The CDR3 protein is CASSLSRGLNDEQFF. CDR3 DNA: TGTGCCAGCAGTTTATCTAGGGGCCTTAACGATGAGCAGTTCTTC.

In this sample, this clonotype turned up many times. This CDR3 is CASGGSSYEQYF. DNA for the CDR3: TGCGCCAGCGGGGGGAGCTCCTACGAGCAGTACTTC. This chain connects TRBV5-1 to TRBJ2-7; D is perhaps TRBD2 (6 bases). The CDR3 is 12 amino acids. CDR1 SGHRS and CDR2 YFSETQ come from the germline V gene. V was shortened by 7 bases and J by 0 bases, with 8 bases between the two germline ends.

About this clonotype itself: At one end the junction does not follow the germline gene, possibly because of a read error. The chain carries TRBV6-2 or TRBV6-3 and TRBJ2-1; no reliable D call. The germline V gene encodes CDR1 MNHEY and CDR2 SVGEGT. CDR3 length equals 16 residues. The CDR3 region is CAGSKLPENVDNEQFF. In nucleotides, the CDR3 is TGTGCCGGCAGTAAACTTCCGGAAAATGTCGACAATGAGCAGTTCTTC.

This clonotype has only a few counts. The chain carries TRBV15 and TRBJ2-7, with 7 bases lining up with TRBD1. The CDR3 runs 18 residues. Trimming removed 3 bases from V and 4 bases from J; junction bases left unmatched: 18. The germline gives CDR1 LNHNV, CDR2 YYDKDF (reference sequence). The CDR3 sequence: CATSSGLGQHLVGYEQYF. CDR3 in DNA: TGTGCCACCAGCAGTGGGTTGGGACAGCATCTAGTAGGGTACGAGCAGTACTTC. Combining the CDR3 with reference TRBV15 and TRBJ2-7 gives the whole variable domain DAMVIQNPRYQVTQFGKPVTLSCSQTLNHNVMYWYQQKSSQAPKLLFHYYDKDFNNEADTPDNFQSRRPNTSFCFLDIRSPGLGDTAMYLCATSSGLGQHLVGYEQYFGPGTRLTVT.

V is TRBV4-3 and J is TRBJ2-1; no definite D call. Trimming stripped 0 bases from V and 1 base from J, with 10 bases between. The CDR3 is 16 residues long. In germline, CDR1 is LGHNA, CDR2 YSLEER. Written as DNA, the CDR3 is TGCGCCAGCAGCCAAGATCACGTCCCGTCCTACAATGAGCAGTTCTTC. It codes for CASSQDHVPSYNEQFF.

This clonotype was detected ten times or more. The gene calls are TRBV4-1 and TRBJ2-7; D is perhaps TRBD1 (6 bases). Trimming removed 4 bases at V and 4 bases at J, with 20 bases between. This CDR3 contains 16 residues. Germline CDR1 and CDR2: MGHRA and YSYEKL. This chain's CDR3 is CASSRLPGAGVYEQYF. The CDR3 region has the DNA TGCGCCAGCAGCCGGTTGCCTGGGGCAGGGGTGTACGAGCAGTACTTC.

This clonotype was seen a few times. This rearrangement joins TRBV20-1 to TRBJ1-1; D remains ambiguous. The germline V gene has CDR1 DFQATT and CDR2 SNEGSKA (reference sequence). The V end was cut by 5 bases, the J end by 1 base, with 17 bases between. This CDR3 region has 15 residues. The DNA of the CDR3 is TGCAGTGCTGGAGGTACAGCAAACTCGAACACTGAAGCTTTCTTT. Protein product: CSAGGTANSNTEAFF.